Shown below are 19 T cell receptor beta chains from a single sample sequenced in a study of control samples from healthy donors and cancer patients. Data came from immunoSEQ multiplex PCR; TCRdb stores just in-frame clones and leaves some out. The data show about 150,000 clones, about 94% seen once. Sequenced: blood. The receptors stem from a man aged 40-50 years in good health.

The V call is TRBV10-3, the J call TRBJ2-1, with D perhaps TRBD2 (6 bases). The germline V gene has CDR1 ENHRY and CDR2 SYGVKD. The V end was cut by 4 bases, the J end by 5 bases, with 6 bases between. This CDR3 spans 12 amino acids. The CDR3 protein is CAISGEDNEQFF. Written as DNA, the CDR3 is TGTGCCATCAGTGGGGAGGACAATGAGCAGTTCTTC.

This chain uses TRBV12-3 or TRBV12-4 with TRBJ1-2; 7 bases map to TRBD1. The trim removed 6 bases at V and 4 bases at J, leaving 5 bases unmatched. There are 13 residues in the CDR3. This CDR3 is CASRYRGGYGYTF. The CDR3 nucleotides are TGTGCCAGCAGATACAGGGGTGGCTATGGCTACACCTTC.

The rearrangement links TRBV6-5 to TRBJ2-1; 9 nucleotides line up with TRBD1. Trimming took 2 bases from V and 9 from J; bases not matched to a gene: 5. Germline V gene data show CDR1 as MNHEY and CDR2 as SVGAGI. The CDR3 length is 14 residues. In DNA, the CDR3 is TGTGCCAGCAGTTACGTACAGGGGGCGGCTGAGCAGTTCTTC. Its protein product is CASSYVQGAAEQFF.

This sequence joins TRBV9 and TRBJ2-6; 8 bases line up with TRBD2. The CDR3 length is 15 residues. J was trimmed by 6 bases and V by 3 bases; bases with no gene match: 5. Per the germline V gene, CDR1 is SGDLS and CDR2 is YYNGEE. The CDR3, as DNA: TGTGCCAGCAGCGCAAGCGGGGGCGTGGCCAACGTCCTGACTTTC. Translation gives CASSASGGVANVLTF.

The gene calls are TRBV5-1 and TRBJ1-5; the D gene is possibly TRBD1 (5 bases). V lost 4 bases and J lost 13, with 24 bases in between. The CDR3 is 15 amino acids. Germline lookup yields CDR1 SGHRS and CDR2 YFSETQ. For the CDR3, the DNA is TGCGCCAGCAGCCCGGGCGGGACGGACCGAAGAGATCAGCATTTT. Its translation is CASSPGGTDRRDQHF.

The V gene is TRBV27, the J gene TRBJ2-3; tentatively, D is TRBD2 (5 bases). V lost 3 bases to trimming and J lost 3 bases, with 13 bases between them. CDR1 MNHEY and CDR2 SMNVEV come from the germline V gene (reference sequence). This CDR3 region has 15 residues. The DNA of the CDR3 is TGTGCCAGCAGTTTGGGGAGCGTCTTTACAGATACGCAGTATTTT. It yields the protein CASSLGSVFTDTQYF.

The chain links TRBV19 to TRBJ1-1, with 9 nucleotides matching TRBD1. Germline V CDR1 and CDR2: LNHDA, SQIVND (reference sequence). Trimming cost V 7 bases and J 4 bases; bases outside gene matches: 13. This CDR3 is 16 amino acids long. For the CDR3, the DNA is TGTGCCAGTACAAAGTCTTCTGGGACAGGGTTCACTGAAGCTTTCTTT. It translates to CASTKSSGTGFTEAFF.

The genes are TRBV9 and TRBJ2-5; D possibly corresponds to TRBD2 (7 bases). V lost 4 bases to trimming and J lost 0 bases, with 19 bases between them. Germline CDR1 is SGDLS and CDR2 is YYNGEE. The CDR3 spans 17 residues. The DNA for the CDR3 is TGTGCCAGCAGCCTTGGGGGCGGGGGAGCATACCAAGAGACCCAGTACTTC. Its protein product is CASSLGGGGAYQETQYF.

The CDR3 DNA follows: TGTGCCAGCAGTCTAAACAGGGTCCATGAGCAGTTCTTC. Its protein is CASSLNRVHEQFF. The genes are TRBV27 and TRBJ2-1; TRBD1 is a possible D gene (6 bases). V dropped 5 bases and J dropped 8 bases, with 13 bases sitting between them. This CDR3 comprises 13 residues. CDR1 is MNHEY, CDR2 SMNVEV, per germline (reference sequence).

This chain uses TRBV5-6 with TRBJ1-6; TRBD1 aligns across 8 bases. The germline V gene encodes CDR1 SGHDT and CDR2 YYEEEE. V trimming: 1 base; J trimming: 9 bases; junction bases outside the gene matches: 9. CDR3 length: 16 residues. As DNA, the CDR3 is TGTGCCAGCAGCTTGCAAACAGGGGGGCTTTTTTCACCCCTCCACTTT. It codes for CASSLQTGGLFSPLHF.

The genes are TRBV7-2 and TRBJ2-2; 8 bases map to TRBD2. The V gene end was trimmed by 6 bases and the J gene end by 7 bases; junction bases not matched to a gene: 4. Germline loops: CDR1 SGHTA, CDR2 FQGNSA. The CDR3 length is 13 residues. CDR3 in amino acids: CASRASGYGELFF. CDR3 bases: TGTGCCAGCAGGGCTAGCGGGTACGGGGAGCTGTTTTTT.

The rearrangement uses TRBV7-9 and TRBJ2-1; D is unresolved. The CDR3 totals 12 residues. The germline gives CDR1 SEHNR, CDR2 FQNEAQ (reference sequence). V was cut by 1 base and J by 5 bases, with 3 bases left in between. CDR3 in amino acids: CASSLVDNEQFF. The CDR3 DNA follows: TGTGCCAGCAGCTTAGTTGACAATGAGCAGTTCTTC. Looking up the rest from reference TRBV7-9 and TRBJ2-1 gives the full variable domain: DTGVSQNPRHKITKRGQNVTFRCDPISEHNRLYWYRQTLGQGPEFLTYFQNEAQLEKSRLLSDRFSAERPKGSFSTLEIQRTEQGDSAMYLCASSLVDNEQFFGPGTRLTVL.

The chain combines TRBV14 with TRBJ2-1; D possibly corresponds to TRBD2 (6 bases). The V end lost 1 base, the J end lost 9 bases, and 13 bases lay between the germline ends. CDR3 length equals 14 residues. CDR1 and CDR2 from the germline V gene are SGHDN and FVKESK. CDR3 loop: CASSQGLVLGEQFF. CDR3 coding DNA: TGTGCCAGCAGCCAAGGACTAGTTTTAGGTGAGCAGTTCTTC.

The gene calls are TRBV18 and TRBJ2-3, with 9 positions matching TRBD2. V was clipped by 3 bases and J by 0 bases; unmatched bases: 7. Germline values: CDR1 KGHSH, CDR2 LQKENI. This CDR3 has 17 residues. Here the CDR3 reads CASSPRRLAESTDTQYF. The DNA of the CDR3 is TGTGCCAGCTCACCCCGGCGACTAGCGGAGAGCACAGATACGCAGTATTTT.

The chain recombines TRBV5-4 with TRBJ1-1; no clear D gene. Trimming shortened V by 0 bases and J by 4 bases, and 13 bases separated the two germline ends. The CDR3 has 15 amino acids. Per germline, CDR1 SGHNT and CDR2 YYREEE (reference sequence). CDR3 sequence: CASSLEAGRGTEAFF. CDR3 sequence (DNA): TGTGCCAGCAGCTTGGAAGCGGGCCGGGGCACTGAAGCTTTCTTT.

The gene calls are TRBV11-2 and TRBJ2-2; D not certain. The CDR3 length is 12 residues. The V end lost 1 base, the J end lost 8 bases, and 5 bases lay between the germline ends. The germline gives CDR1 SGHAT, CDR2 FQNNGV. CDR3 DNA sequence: TGTGCCAGCAGCTTAGGGGTGGGGGAGCTGTTTTTT. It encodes CASSLGVGELFF. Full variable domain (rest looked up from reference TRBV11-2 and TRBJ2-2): EAGVAQSPRYKIIEKRQSVAFWCNPISGHATLYWYQQILGQGPKLLIQFQNNGVVDDSQLPKDRFSAERLKGVDSTLKIQPAKLEDSAVYLCASSLGVGELFFGEGSRLTVL.

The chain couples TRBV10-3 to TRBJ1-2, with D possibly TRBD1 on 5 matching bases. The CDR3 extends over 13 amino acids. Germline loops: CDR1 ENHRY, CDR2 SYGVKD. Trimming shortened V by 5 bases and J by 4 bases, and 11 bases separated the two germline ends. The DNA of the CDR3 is TGTGCCATCAGTCTCCAGGGAAGCTATGGCTACACCTTC. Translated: CAISLQGSYGYTF.

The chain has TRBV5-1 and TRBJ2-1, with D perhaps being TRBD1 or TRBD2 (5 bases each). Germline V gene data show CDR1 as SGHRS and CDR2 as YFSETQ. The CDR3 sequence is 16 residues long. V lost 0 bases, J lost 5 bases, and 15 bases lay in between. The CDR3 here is CASSLEPGRGDNEQFF. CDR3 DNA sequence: TGCGCCAGCAGCTTGGAACCAGGGAGAGGGGACAATGAGCAGTTCTTC.

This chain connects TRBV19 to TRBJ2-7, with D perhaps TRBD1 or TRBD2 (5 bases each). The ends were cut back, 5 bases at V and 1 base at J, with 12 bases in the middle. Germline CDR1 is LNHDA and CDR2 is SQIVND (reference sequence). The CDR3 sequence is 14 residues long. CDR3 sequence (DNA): TGTGCCAGTAGTCCCTGGGACCGATCCTACGAGCAGTACTTC. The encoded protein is CASSPWDRSYEQYF.